This T cell receptor (beta chain) originates from a study of cytomegalovirus exposure and HLA in healthy donors. Study results and limitations: Most of the TCR beta V segments (in an earlier analysis) were productive either about 90% or about 30% of the time. Diagnosis of cytomegalovirus status made by the classifier reportedly showed high specificity and sensitivity. With later analysis, a missense DCLRE1C variant became linked to TCR beta V- and J-gene trimming.

While unrecorded immune exposures were likely, the donors were nominally healthy when sampled. CDR1 and CDR2 from the germline V gene are SGHNT and YYREEE (reference sequence). V lost 4 bases to trimming and J lost 4 bases; unmatched junction nucleotides: 11. This CDR3 spans 17 amino acids. PCR used 60 Vbeta primers and 13 Jbeta primers. Sequencing was performed with immunoSEQ multiplex PCR; in TCRdb, only in-frame clones are kept and a portion is missing. The repertoire holds around 110,000 clones, with roughly 80% as singletons. Worth noting for this clone: Its matching antigen is unknown.

The receptor comes from a man between 25 and 39 years old in good health and CMV-seropositive. Sequenced: PBMCs. This chain uses TRBV5-4 with TRBJ2-5; 12 positions agree with TRBD2. The CDR3, as DNA: TGTGCCAGCAGCGGTATGGTACTAGCGGGAGGAGTAGAGACCCAGTACTTC. This codes for CASSGMVLAGGVETQYF.